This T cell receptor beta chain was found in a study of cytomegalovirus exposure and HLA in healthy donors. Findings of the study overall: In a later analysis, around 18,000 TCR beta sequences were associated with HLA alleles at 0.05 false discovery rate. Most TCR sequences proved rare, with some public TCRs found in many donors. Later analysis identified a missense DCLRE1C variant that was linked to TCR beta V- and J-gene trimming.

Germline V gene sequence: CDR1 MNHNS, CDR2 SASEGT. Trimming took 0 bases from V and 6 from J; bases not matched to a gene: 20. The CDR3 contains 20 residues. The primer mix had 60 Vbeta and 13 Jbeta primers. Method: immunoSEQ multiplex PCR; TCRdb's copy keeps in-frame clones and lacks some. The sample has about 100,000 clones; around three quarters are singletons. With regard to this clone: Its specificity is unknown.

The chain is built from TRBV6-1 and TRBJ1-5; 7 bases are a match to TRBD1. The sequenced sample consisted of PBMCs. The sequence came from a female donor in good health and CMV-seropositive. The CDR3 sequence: CASSEARVWDSGPIAQPQHF. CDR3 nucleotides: TGTGCCAGCAGTGAAGCACGGGTCTGGGACAGTGGCCCCATAGCTCAGCCCCAGCATTTT.